These 10 T cell receptor beta chains came from one sample sequenced in a study of CD8 T cells in Susac syndrome. Random-hexamer reverse transcription was applied to about 0.45 to 1 ug RNA. TCRdb re-derived calls from the immunoSEQ multiplex PCR reads in MiXCR, one entry per CDR3 protein. The table lists under 200,000 distinct CDR3 sequences, under 95% of them singletons. The sequenced material came from CD4+ T cells from PBMCs. The receptors shown here come from a human donor in good health.

This clonotype appeared a single time. The rearrangement links TRBV3-1 to TRBJ2-3, with D perhaps assigned TRBD1 or TRBD2 (5 bases each). The CDR3 is 14 residues long. Germline V gives CDR1 LGHDT, CDR2 YNNKEL (reference sequence). V shed 3 bases and J shed 4 bases, with 11 bases lying between them. The CDR3 bases are TGTGCCAGCAGCCACGGGGCCAGCGCAGATACGCAGTATTTT. It specifies CASSHGASADTQYF.

V gene TRBV19 combines with J gene TRBJ1-5; D is ambiguous. Trimming removed 6 bases from V and 5 bases from J, with 14 bases in between. Germline CDR1 reads LNHDA; CDR2 reads SQIVND (reference sequence). The CDR3 has 14 residues. The CDR3, as DNA: TGTGCCAGTAGCACACCAGGAATCCATCAGCCCCAGCATTTT. Translated, it gives CASSTPGIHQPQHF. Variable domain in full (rest from reference TRBV19 and TRBJ1-5): DGGITQSPKYLFRKEGQNVTLSCEQNLNHDAMYWYRQDPGQGLRLIYYSQIVNDFQKGDIAEGYSVSREKKESFPLTVTSAQKNPTAFYLCASSTPGIHQPQHFGDGTRLSIL.

This clonotype appeared a single time. This chain connects TRBV7-3 to TRBJ2-3; TRBD1 matches at 7 bases. The V gene's germline CDR1 is SGHTA and CDR2 FQGTGA. The CDR3 is 15 amino acids. The V segment lost 1 base and the J segment 1 base; nucleotides outside the gene matches: 2. CDR3 region: CASSLNTGGTDTQYF. CDR3 DNA: TGTGCCAGCAGCTTAAACACAGGGGGCACAGATACGCAGTATTTT.

This chain uses TRBV5-1 with TRBJ2-1, with TRBD1 as a possible D gene (5 bases). Per germline, CDR1 SGHRS and CDR2 YFSETQ. V shed 2 bases and J shed 7 bases, with 28 bases lying between them. The CDR3 has 19 residues. CDR3 sequence (DNA): TGCGCCAGCAGCTTCATTCGAGACAGCCAAGGTGGGGTGGCTAATGAGCAGTTCTTC. Amino acids: CASSFIRDSQGGVANEQFF. The full variable domain, its missing parts supplied by reference TRBV5-1 and TRBJ2-1, is KAGVTQTPRYLIKTRGQQVTLSCSPISGHRSVSWYQQTPGQGLQFLFEYFSETQRNKGNFPGRFSGRQFSNSRSEMNVSTLELGDSALYLCASSFIRDSQGGVANEQFFGPGTRLTVL.

The genes are TRBV25-1 and TRBJ1-1; a weak D match, TRBD1 (5 bases). The CDR3 runs 15 residues. Germline V lookup: CDR1 MGHDK, CDR2 SYGVNS. The V end was cut by 5 bases, the J end by 1 base, with 14 bases between. The CDR3, as DNA: TGTGCCAGCAGTAACCCGGGTCAGGGGAACACTGAAGCTTTCTTT. This translates into CASSNPGQGNTEAFF. Full variable domain (remainder filled in from reference TRBV25-1 and TRBJ1-1): EADIYQTPRYLVIGTGKKITLECSQTMGHDKMYWYQQDPGMELHLIHYSYGVNSTEKGDLSSESTVSRIRTEHFPLTLESARPSHTSQYLCASSNPGQGNTEAFFGQGTRLTVV.

This chain uses TRBV28 with TRBJ2-3; TRBD2 agrees at 11 bases. CDR3 length: 16 amino acids. After removal of 5 bases from V and 3 bases from J, the junction contained 7 bases not matched to a gene. The germline V gene has CDR1 MDHEN and CDR2 SYDVKM. CDR3 amino acids: CASSPTSGRLTDTQYF. The CDR3 DNA sequence: TGTGCCAGCAGTCCAACTAGCGGGAGATTGACAGATACGCAGTATTTT.

J is TRBJ2-5 and V is TRBV5-1, with no clear D. CDR1 SGHRS and CDR2 YFSETQ come from the germline V gene. This CDR3 region has 15 residues. V shed 4 bases and J shed 1 base, with 14 bases lying between them. This CDR3 is CASSPGRPVQETQYF. The CDR3 coding sequence is TGCGCCAGCAGCCCCGGAAGACCCGTCCAAGAGACCCAGTACTTC.

This chain joins TRBV20-1 and TRBJ1-1, with a tentative D call TRBD1 (6 bases). This CDR3 has 12 amino acids. Germline-derived CDR1 and CDR2 are DFQATT and SNEGSKA (reference sequence). Trimming left V 6 bases short and J 3 bases short, with 11 bases between. The CDR3 nucleotides are TGCAGTGCAAAAGGGGGGGACACTGAAGCTTTCTTT. It is translated as CSAKGGDTEAFF.

This chain joins TRBV29-1 and TRBJ2-2; D tentatively reads TRBD1 or TRBD2 (5 bases each). The CDR3 runs to 15 residues. Deletions cut 3 bases from V and 6 bases from J, with 17 bases between. The germline V gene has CDR1 SQVTM and CDR2 ANQGSEA. In DNA form, the CDR3 reads TGCAGCGTTGACGACCCACGAGGGGTGGCCGGGGAGCTGTTTTTT. Translation: CSVDDPRGVAGELFF.

This clonotype has only one observation. The chain has TRBV14 and TRBJ1-4, with 11 bases identical to TRBD1. The CDR3 totals 14 residues. The V gene's germline CDR1 is SGHDN and CDR2 FVKESK. V shed 6 bases, J shed 9 bases, and the junction held 6 bases outside the gene matches. CDR3: CASRDRGLGKKLFF. CDR3 nucleotides: TGTGCCAGCAGGGACAGGGGGCTTGGGAAAAAACTGTTTTTT.